Reported below is one TCR beta chain. Its antigen is currently unknown. Amplified regions were TCR beta CDR3 sequences from RNA transcripts. An initial round of RT-PCR targeting the TCR CDR3 relied on the HTBI primer set. TCRdb re-called the multiplex PCR reads with MiXCR, one entry per CDR3 protein. The sample carries a few hundred thousand distinct CDR3 sequences, approximately 14% recorded once. The data were taken from a study of T cells in Graves' hyperthyroidism and ophthalmopathy. Across the whole study: Any treatment followed the collection of peripheral blood at initial diagnosis.

Trimming took 6 bases from V and 0 from J, leaving 12 bases between them. Per the germline V gene, CDR1 is SGHVS and CDR2 is FNYEAQ. The CDR3 runs to 14 residues. Findings and limits, study-wide: In simple terms, a model built on 13 V-J features told ophthalmopathy apart from stable hyperthyroidism.

Patients were excluded because of uncontrolled infection, other autoimmune disease, pregnancy or lactation. This rearrangement joins TRBV7-6 to TRBJ2-7, with a tentative D call TRBD1 (6 bases). The source of this sequence is a woman younger than 45 with Graves' hyperthyroidism. The sample was blood. Here the CDR3 reads CASRLRDNSYEQYF. For the CDR3, the DNA is TGTGCCAGCAGACTCCGGGACAACTCCTACGAGCAGTACTTC.